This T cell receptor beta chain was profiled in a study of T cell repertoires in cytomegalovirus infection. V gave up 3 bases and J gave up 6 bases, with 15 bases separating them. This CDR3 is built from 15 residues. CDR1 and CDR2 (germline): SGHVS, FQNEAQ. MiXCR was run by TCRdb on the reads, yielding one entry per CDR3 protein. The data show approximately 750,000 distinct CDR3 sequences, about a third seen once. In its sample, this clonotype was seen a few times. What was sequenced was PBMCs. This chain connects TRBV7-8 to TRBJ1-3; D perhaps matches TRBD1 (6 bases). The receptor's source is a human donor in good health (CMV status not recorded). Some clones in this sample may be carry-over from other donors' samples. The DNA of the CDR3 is TGTGCCAGCAGCTTCCAGCCGGAGGGGGAAAACACCATATATTTT. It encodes CASSFQPEGENTIYF.